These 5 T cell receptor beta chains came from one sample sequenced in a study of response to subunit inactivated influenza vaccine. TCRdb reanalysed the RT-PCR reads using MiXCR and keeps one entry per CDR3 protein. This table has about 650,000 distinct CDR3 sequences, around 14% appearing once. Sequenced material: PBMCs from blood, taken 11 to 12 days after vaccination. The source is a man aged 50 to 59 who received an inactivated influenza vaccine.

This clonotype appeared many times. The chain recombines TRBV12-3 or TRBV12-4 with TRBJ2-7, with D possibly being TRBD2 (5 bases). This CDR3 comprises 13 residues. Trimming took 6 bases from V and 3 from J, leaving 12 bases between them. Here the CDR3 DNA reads TGTGCCAGCAGAAGGACCGGGGTCTACGAGCAGTACTTC. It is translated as CASRRTGVYEQYF.

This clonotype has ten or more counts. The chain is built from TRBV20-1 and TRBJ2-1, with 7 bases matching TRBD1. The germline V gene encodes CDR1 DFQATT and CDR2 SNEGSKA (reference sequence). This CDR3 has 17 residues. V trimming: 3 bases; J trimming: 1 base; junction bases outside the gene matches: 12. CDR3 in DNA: TGCAGTGCTAGGGGGAGAAGACAGGGTCGATCCTACAATGAGCAGTTCTTC. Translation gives CSARGRRQGRSYNEQFF.

CDR3 DNA: TGTGCCAGCAGCTTAGGGGACAGGCAATATGATCAGCCCCAGCATTTT. This encodes CASSLGDRQYDQPQHF. J is TRBJ1-5 and V is TRBV7-9; 8 nucleotides line up with TRBD1. J gave up 5 bases and V 1 base, and 7 bases lay outside the gene matches. Germline V gives CDR1 SEHNR, CDR2 FQNEAQ (reference sequence). The length of the CDR3 is 16 residues.

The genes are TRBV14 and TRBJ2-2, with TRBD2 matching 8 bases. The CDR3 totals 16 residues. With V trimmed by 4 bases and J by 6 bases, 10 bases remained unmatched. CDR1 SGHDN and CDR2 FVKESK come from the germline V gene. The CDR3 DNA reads TGTGCCAGCAGCCTCACCTCGGGACTAGTATCCGGGGAGCTGTTTTTT. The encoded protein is CASSLTSGLVSGELFF.

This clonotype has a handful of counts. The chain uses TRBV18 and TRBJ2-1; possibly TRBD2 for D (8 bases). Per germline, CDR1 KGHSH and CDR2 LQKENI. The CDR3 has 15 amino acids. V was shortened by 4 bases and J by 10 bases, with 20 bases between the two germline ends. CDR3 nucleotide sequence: TGTGCCAGCTCACAAGCCGGGACTAGGGACAGCGAGCAGTTCTTC. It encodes CASSQAGTRDSEQFF.